Shown below are 16 T cell receptor beta chains from a single sample sequenced in a study of blood T cell repertoires in COVID-19. Some clones are missing from TCRdb's copy, which holds only in-frame ones; the method was immunoSEQ multiplex PCR. The repertoire consists of some 380,000 clones, with 90% occurring once and the leading ten covering 6% to 7.5%. Sequenced input: peripheral blood. These receptors were taken from a man younger than 30 with active or convalescent COVID-19.

The V and J genes are TRBV6-2 or TRBV6-3 and TRBJ2-3; D is unclear. V gave up 6 bases and J gave up 2 bases, with 15 bases separating them. This CDR3 has 15 residues. The germline gives CDR1 MNHEY, CDR2 SVGEGT. The CDR3 loop reads CASSPHGKLTDTQYF. Written as DNA, the CDR3 is TGTGCCAGCAGCCCGCACGGTAAACTCACAGATACGCAGTATTTT.

The chain has TRBV9 and TRBJ2-3; D might be TRBD2 (6 bases). The CDR3 totals 17 residues. The germline V and J ends were trimmed by 4 bases and 2 bases, with 20 bases remaining between them. Germline CDR1 SGDLS, CDR2 YYNGEE. In DNA, the CDR3 is TGTGCCAGCAGCTCGACCCCGGCGGGACTCATCACAGATACGCAGTATTTT. Encoded protein: CASSSTPAGLITDTQYF.

The rearrangement uses TRBV27 and TRBJ1-2; TRBD1 might be the D (5 bases). V was clipped by 3 bases and J by 7 bases, with 15 bases between them. In germline, CDR1 is MNHEY, CDR2 SMNVEV (reference sequence). CDR3 length equals 14 residues. CDR3 bases: TGTGCCAGCAGTTTGGGACTGGCGGGTGTTGGCTACACCTTC. It encodes CASSLGLAGVGYTF.

V is TRBV28 and J is TRBJ1-4; TRBD1 matches at 8 bases. Germline assignment: CDR1 MDHEN and CDR2 SYDVKM. The ends lost 3 bases at V and 4 bases at J; junction bases unmatched: 7. The CDR3 totals 16 residues. The CDR3, as DNA: TGTGCCAGCAGTTTTGGGACAGGCTACCGTAATGAAAAACTGTTTTTT. Protein product: CASSFGTGYRNEKLFF.

This clone has more than one count but fewer than ten. The chain carries TRBV2 and TRBJ1-1, with 8 bases identical to TRBD1. The CDR3 length is 13 residues. J gave up 3 bases and V 10 bases, and 7 bases lay outside the gene matches. The germline CDR1 and CDR2 sequences are SNHLY and FYNNEI. CDR3 region: CAIATGDDTEAFF. The CDR3 region has the DNA TGTGCCATCGCGACAGGGGACGACACTGAAGCTTTCTTT. Filled out from reference TRBV2 and TRBJ1-1, the complete variable domain reads EPEVTQTPSHQVTQMGQEVILRCVPISNHLYFYWYRQILGQKVEFLVSFYNNEISEKSEIFDDQFSVERPDGSNFTLKIRSTKLEDSAMYFCAIATGDDTEAFFGQGTRLTVV.

The DNA of the CDR3 is TGTGCCAGCAGGGAGGGGAGACGATCCTACAATGAGCAGTTCTTC. Translated, it gives CASREGRRSYNEQFF. The chain couples TRBV5-5 to TRBJ2-1; D possibly corresponds to TRBD2 (6 bases). The CDR3 runs 15 residues. Trimming took off 5 bases at V and 1 base at J, with 13 bases between the two ends. Germline CDR1 SGHKS, CDR2 YYEKEE (reference sequence).

V is TRBV7-9 and J is TRBJ2-3, with 12 bases aligning to TRBD2. The germline CDR1 and CDR2 sequences are SEHNR and FQNEAQ (reference sequence). The length of the CDR3 is 15 residues. With 3 bases clipped from V and 5 bases from J, the junction kept 3 bases outside the gene matches. The CDR3: CASSFGLAGLDTQYF. In nucleotides, the CDR3 is TGTGCCAGCAGCTTCGGACTAGCGGGGTTAGATACGCAGTATTTT.

The V gene is TRBV5-1, the J gene TRBJ2-5; 7 bases are shared with TRBD1. After removal of 4 bases from V and 2 bases from J, the junction contained 5 bases not matched to a gene. Germline CDR1 SGHRS, CDR2 YFSETQ. The CDR3 runs 14 residues. CDR3 sequence reads: CASSTTGAQETQYF. The DNA of the CDR3 is TGCGCCAGCAGCACCACAGGGGCGCAAGAGACCCAGTACTTC.

There are a few counts of this clone. The chain couples TRBV14 to TRBJ2-3, with 9 bases lining up with TRBD1. CDR1 is SGHDN and CDR2 is FVKESK in the germline V gene. Germline trimming cut 3 bases from V and 3 bases from J; bases unmatched to any gene: 7. The CDR3 contains 16 residues. The CDR3 DNA reads as TGTGCCAGCAGCCAGCTTACAGGGGGCGCGACAGATACGCAGTATTTT. Translation: CASSQLTGGATDTQYF.

The genes are TRBV19 and TRBJ2-2, with 11 bases identical to TRBD2. CDR1 LNHDA and CDR2 SQIVND come from the germline V gene (reference sequence). J gave up 5 bases and V 3 bases, and 2 bases lay outside the gene matches. This CDR3 has 15 residues. The CDR3 loop reads CASSIGLAGTGELFF. The CDR3 bases are TGTGCCAGTAGTATCGGACTAGCGGGTACCGGGGAGCTGTTTTTT.

V is TRBV27 and J is TRBJ2-1; possibly TRBD2 for D (7 bases). CDR1 and CDR2 (germline): MNHEY, SMNVEV (reference sequence). Trimming shortened V by 1 base and J by 9 bases, and 13 bases separated the two germline ends. The CDR3 has 14 amino acids. The CDR3 here is CASSLLGGGGEQFF. CDR3 DNA sequence: TGTGCCAGCAGTTTATTGGGGGGGGGCGGTGAGCAGTTCTTC.

V usage is TRBV19 and J usage is TRBJ2-1; perhaps TRBD1 as D (7 bases). The CDR3 sequence is 12 residues long. The germline CDR1 and CDR2 sequences are LNHDA and SQIVND (reference sequence). Trimming stripped 5 bases from V and 8 bases from J, with 10 bases between. The CDR3 sequence is CASSSGGHEQFF. The DNA of the CDR3 is TGTGCCAGTAGTTCAGGGGGGCATGAGCAGTTCTTC.

The chain is built from TRBV4-3 and TRBJ1-4, with 7 bases that match TRBD1. Trimming removed 1 base from V and 6 bases from J; junction bases left unmatched: 8. This CDR3 comprises 16 residues. Germline loops: CDR1 LGHNA, CDR2 YSLEER. The CDR3 bases are TGCGCCAGCAGCCAAGCCCTCCGGGACAGAGATGAAAAACTGTTTTTT. It is translated as CASSQALRDRDEKLFF.

This rearrangement joins TRBV14 to TRBJ2-7; 11 positions agree with TRBD2. Germline V gene sequence: CDR1 SGHDN, CDR2 FVKESK. With 0 bases clipped from V and 1 base from J, the junction kept 8 bases outside the gene matches. This CDR3 spans 18 amino acids. The CDR3 DNA reads as TGTGCCAGCAGCCAAGACGTACTAGCGGGAGTAAGGTCCTACGAGCAGTACTTC. The encoded protein is CASSQDVLAGVRSYEQYF.

This chain joins TRBV7-9 and TRBJ1-1; a weak D match, TRBD1 (6 bases). From germline, CDR1 is SEHNR and CDR2 FQNEAQ (reference sequence). V was shortened by 3 bases and J by 0 bases, with 14 bases between the two germline ends. This CDR3 is 16 amino acids long. The DNA for the CDR3 is TGTGCCAGCAGCTTTTTCAGGGGAGCTATGAACACTGAAGCTTTCTTT. Protein: CASSFFRGAMNTEAFF.

This clone was observed a few times. The chain has TRBV5-6 and TRBJ2-7; 10 bases line up with TRBD2. CDR3 size: 17 residues. Trimming cost V 1 base and J 4 bases; bases outside gene matches: 11. Germline V gene data show CDR1 as SGHDT and CDR2 as YYEEEE. In DNA form, the CDR3 reads TGTGCCAGCAGCTTGCGGGCTAGCGGGAGAGTAAGGTACGAGCAGTACTTC. Translated: CASSLRASGRVRYEQYF.